This T cell receptor (beta chain) was profiled in a study of blood T cell repertoires in COVID-19. At the level of the study: Material from acute and convalescent COVID-19 was sourced from the United States, Italy and Spain.

The repertoire was sequenced with immunoSEQ multiplex PCR; TCRdb's copy has only in-frame clones and lacks some. The profile shows fewer than 250,000 clones, around 87% of them singletons. Germline values: CDR1 MGHRA, CDR2 YSYEKL. The CDR3 is made up of 18 amino acids. Trimming took off 8 bases at V and 3 bases at J, with 28 bases between the two ends. Source material: PBMCs or T cells enriched from blood (not recorded which). The chain links TRBV4-1 to TRBJ1-2; D perhaps matches TRBD1 (6 bases). The origin of this receptor is a man aged 30 to 45 in a cohort exposed to, infected with or recovered from COVID-19 (not recorded which). The CDR3 bases are TGCGCCAGCGCAGTCCGGACAGTCTTAAAAATGCGGGACTATGGCTACACCTTC. Its translation: CASAVRTVLKMRDYGYTF.